The rows below give T cell receptor beta chains drawn from one sample of a study of cytomegalovirus exposure and HLA in healthy donors. Sequencing used immunoSEQ multiplex PCR; TCRdb keeps in-frame clones, though not all of them. This sample yields roughly 84,000 clones, of which 70% to 80% are seen a single time; more than 2.5% belongs to the top ten. Material: PBMCs. These receptors all come from a man between 45 and 60 years old in good health and CMV-seronegative. Each CDR3 is given with its conserved first and last residue. D genes are given only for firm matches. Not every row has a clone size; where given, it reads once, few, many or a size class.

>.|TRBJ2-1|TRBD2|TRBV10-3|15
TGTGCCATCAGTGAGTTAGCGGGGGCCTACAATGAGCAGTTCTTC
CAISELAGAYNEQFF
>.|TRBJ1-6|TRBD1|TRBV12-5|17
TGTGCTAGTGGCCAGACAGGGACCGGGACAGGGATTTCACCCCTCCACTTT
CASGQTGTGTGISPLHF
>few|TRBJ2-5|.|TRBV5-1|14
TGCGCCAGCAGCTTGGTGGGACTGCAAGAGACCCAGTACTTC
CASSLVGLQETQYF
>.|TRBJ2-1|TRBD2|TRBV18|15
TGTGCCAGCTCACGTAGCGGGGGGACCTACAATGAGCAGTTCTTC
CASSRSGGTYNEQFF
>.|TRBJ2-5|TRBD2|TRBV7-9|16
TGTGCCAGCAGCCCGGGACTAGCGGGGCCCCAAGAGACCCAGTACTTC
CASSPGLAGPQETQYF
>few|TRBJ2-3|.|TRBV7-9|19
TGTTCCAGCAGCTTATGGGGGATACTGGACAGCTATAGCACAGATACGCAGTATTTT
CSSSLWGILDSYSTDTQYF
>.|TRBJ1-3|.|TRBV16|14
TGTGCCAGCAGTCCCCTTCCCTCTGGAAACACCATATATTTT
CASSPLPSGNTIYF
>.|TRBJ1-1|.|TRBV4-1|17
TGCGCCAGCAGCCAAGGGGAGAGCAGGTTGGTGAACACTGAAGCTTTCTTT
CASSQGESRLVNTEAFF
>once|TRBJ1-1|TRBD1|TRBV28|13
TGTGCCAGCTGGGGACAGTTGAACACTGAAGCTTTCTTT
CASWGQLNTEAFF
>.|TRBJ2-4|.|TRBV11-2|17
TGTGCCAGCAGCTCCGCGGCGACTACACTAGCCAAAAACATTCAGTACTTC
CASSSAATTLAKNIQYF
>.|TRBJ1-5|.|TRBV28|14
TGTGCCAGCAGTCAGGAACAGAGCAATCAGCCCCAGCATTTT
CASSQEQSNQPQHF
>medium-sized|TRBJ2-1|TRBD1|TRBV14|15
TGTGCCAGCAGCACCCGACAGGGGGTCTACAATGAGCAGTTCTTC
CASSTRQGVYNEQFF
>.|TRBJ2-7|TRBD1|TRBV30|17
TGTGCCTGGAGGAACTACGGACAGGACATCACCGACTACGAGCAGTACTTC
CAWRNYGQDITDYEQYF
>.|TRBJ2-5|TRBD2|TRBV5-6|17
TGCGCCAGCAGCCCGGTTGGGACTAGAGGGCCCCAGAGGACCCAGTACTTC
CASSPVGTRGPQRTQYF
>.|TRBJ1-5|.|TRBV28|13
TGTGCCAGTCAGGACAGAATCAATCAGCCCCAGCATTTT
CASQDRINQPQHF
>.|TRBJ1-6|.|TRBV5-6|16
TGTGCCAGCAGCCCGGCTTACAGGGACATCATGTCACCCCTCCACTTT
CASSPAYRDIMSPLHF
>few|TRBJ1-2|TRBD1|TRBV5-5|14
TGTGCCAGCAGCTGGGACAGGTCAAGCTATGGCTACACCTTC
CASSWDRSSYGYTF
>.|TRBJ2-7|.|TRBV19|16
TGTGCCAGTTCGCCCTTTACTAGCCGGAGCTCCTACGAGCAGTACTTC
CASSPFTSRSSYEQYF
>.|TRBJ1-6|.|TRBV7-2|13
TGTGCCAGCAGCTTCGAAGCCATATCACCCCTCCACTTT
CASSFEAISPLHF
>.|TRBJ2-3|.|TRBV19|15
TGTGCCAGTAGTATGGGTCAGGGGAAACGAGATACGCAGTATTTT
CASSMGQGKRDTQYF
>.|TRBJ2-7|TRBD2|TRBV6-5|13
TGTGCCAGCAAGACTAGCGGGGGTAGGGAGCAGTACTTC
CASKTSGGREQYF
>.|TRBJ2-3|.|TRBV5-1|12
TGCGCCAGCAGGTATAGCACAGATACGCAGTATTTT
CASRYSTDTQYF
>.|TRBJ2-2|.|TRBV15|15
TGTGCCACCAGCAGAGATGTAGCAGGGCTCGGGGAGCTGTTTTTT
CATSRDVAGLGELFF
>.|TRBJ1-4|.|TRBV15|15
TGTGCCACCAGCAGAGTGACTGTGGCTAATGAAAAACTGTTTTTT
CATSRVTVANEKLFF
>.|TRBJ1-5|TRBD1|TRBV10-3|13
TGTGCCACGAGACAGGGGCCAAATCAGCCCCAGCATTTT
CATRQGPNQPQHF
>.|TRBJ2-7|.|TRBV28|13
TGTGCCACGGAGGAGGGGGCTTGGAACGAGCAGTACTTC
CATEEGAWNEQYF
>.|TRBJ2-6|.|TRBV25-1|15
TGTGCCAGCAGTGACCCCGGGGCTGGGGCCAACGTCCTGACTTTC
CASSDPGAGANVLTF
>.|TRBJ1-6|.|TRBV5-1|18
TGCGCCAGCCCAAACCATAAGACAGGTCGCACACGTAATTCACCCCTCCACTTT
CASPNHKTGRTRNSPLHF
>.|TRBJ2-7|.|TRBV5-6|14
TGTGCCAGCAGTGGAACAGGGAGACTCTACGAGCAGTACTTC
CASSGTGRLYEQYF
>.|TRBJ2-2|TRBD2|TRBV7-7|15
TGTGCTAGCAGCTCTAGCGGGGGGCCCACCGGGGAGCTGTTTTTT
CASSSSGGPTGELFF
>.|TRBJ2-7|TRBD1|TRBV7-2|14
TGTGCCAGCAGCCCACAGGGGGGAGACTACGAGCAGTACTTC
CASSPQGGDYEQYF
>.|TRBJ2-3|TRBD2|TRBV5-1|15
TGCGCCAGCAGCGAACTCGGACTAGCGGGGGATACGCAGTATTTT
CASSELGLAGDTQYF